This T cell receptor (beta chain) was documented in a study of blood T cell repertoires in COVID-19. On the study more broadly: Material from acute and convalescent COVID-19 was sourced from the United States, Italy and Spain. The cDNA or gDNA used as material had been derived from T cells, B-cell-depleted T cells, or PBMCs.

With 5 bases clipped from V and 2 bases from J, the junction kept 9 bases outside the gene matches. The CDR3 has 16 residues. The germline V gene encodes CDR1 MDHEN and CDR2 SYDVKM. Methods used by the authors: Amplification with reference gene primers provided the estimates of nucleated cell counts. The table came from immunoSEQ multiplex PCR; TCRdb's copy has only in-frame clones and leaves some out. V, J and clone size are taken as reported in that table, and D and trimming were inferred from the DNA itself. The data contain around 96,000 clones, 90% to 95% of them singletons. The receptor comes from a human donor with active COVID-19. The donor label of this sample is uncertain. The source material was peripheral blood. The chain recombines TRBV28 with TRBJ1-5; TRBD1 matches 7 bases. In nucleotides, the CDR3 is TGTGCCAGCAGTATTGCGAATGGACAGGGCAATCAGCCCCAGCATTTT. Encoded protein: CASSIANGQGNQPQHF.